This T cell receptor (beta chain) emerged from a study of T cell responses to AZD1222 COVID-19 vaccine. Study findings and constraints: Donors were chiefly white British, with a greater number of females, and clonal diversity was perhaps underestimated. Spike-wide coverage was observed for vaccine-associated CD4 TCRs, with dominant responses at 160-218 and 743-854. Baseline testing showed seropositivity in only six AZD1222 recipients. Unmutated regions of variants are reportedly targeted by nearly half of spike-specific TCRs.

Profiling relied on immunoSEQ multiplex PCR, and the TCRdb table lists in-frame clones only, not all of them. The sample has around 80,000 clones, 70% to 90% seen once; the top ten hold roughly 1.2%. With regard to this clone: The antigen is unknown.

The TCR sequence derives from an adult who received the AZD1222 COVID-19 vaccine. Sample: peripheral blood, taken 28 days after the second AZD1222 dose.

The CDR3 DNA is TGTGCCAGCAGTACCCGTGGGGTAGGGACTAATCAGCCCCAGCATTTT. Translation: CASSTRGVGTNQPQHF. V usage is TRBV27 and J usage is TRBJ1-5; D may be TRBD1 (5 bases). The CDR3 covers 16 residues. Germline values: CDR1 MNHEY, CDR2 SMNVEV (reference sequence). Trimming took off 5 bases at V and 4 bases at J, with 18 bases between the two ends.